This paragraph reports one TCR beta chain. These data belong to a study of blood T cell repertoires in COVID-19. The overall study: The United States, Italy and Spain supplied acute and convalescent COVID-19 samples. From T cells, B-cell-depleted T cells, or PBMCs came the material, which was cDNA or gDNA.

Assay used: immunoSEQ multiplex PCR; TCRdb lists only in-frame clones, some missing. Among hundreds of thousands of clones listed, roughly 86% were seen once. The sequenced sample consisted of peripheral blood. The sequence came from a man aged 70 or older with acute or convalescent COVID-19.

CDR3 sequence: CASSYRGFTEAFF. As DNA, the CDR3 is TGCGCCAGCAGCTACAGAGGGTTCACTGAAGCTTTCTTT. The chain recombines TRBV5-1 with TRBJ1-1; D not resolved. Germline CDR1 and CDR2: SGHRS and YFSETQ. This CDR3 spans 13 amino acids. V lost 3 bases and J lost 4, with 10 bases in between.